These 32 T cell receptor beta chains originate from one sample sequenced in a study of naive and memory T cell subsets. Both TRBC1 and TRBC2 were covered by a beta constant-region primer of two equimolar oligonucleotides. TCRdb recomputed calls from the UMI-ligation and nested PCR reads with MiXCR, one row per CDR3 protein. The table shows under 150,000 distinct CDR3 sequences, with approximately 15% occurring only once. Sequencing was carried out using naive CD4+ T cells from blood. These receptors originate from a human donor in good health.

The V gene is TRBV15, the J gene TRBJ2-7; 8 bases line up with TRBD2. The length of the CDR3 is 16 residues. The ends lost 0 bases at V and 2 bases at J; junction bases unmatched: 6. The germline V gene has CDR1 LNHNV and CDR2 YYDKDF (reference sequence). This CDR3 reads CATSRDGTGRAYEQYF. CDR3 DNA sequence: TGTGCCACCAGCAGAGATGGCACCGGGAGGGCCTACGAGCAGTACTTC.

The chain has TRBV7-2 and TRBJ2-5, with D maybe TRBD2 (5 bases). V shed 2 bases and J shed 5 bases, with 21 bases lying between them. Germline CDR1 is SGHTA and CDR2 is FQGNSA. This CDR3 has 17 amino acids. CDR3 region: CASSLLMRREGKETQYF. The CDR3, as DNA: TGTGCCAGCAGCTTACTAATGCGCCGGGAAGGGAAGGAGACCCAGTACTTC. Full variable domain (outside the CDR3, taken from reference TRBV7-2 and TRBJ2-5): GAGVSQSPSNKVTEKGKDVELRCDPISGHTALYWYRQSLGQGLEFLIYFQGNSAPDKSGLPSDRFSAERTGGSVSTLTIQRTQQEDSAVYLCASSLLMRREGKETQYFGPGTRLLVL.

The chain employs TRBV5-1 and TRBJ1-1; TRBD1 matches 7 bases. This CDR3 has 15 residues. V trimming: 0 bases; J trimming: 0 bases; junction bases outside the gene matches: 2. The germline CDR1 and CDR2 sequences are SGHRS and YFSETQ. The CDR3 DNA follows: TGCGCCAGCAGCTTGGTGGGACAGTTGAACACTGAAGCTTTCTTT. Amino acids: CASSLVGQLNTEAFF.

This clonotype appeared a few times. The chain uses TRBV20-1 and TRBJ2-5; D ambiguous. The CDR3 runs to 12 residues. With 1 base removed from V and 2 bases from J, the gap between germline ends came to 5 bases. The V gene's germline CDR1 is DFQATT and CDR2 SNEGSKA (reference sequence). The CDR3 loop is CSARAGQETQYF. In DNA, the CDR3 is TGCAGTGCTAGAGCCGGGCAAGAGACCCAGTACTTC.

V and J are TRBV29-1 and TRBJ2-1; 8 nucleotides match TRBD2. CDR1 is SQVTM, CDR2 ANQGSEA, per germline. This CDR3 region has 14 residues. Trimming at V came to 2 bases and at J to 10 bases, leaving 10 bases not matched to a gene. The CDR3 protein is CSVERGLAGHEQFF. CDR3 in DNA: TGCAGCGTTGAAAGAGGTCTAGCGGGCCACGAGCAGTTCTTC.

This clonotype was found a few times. The CDR3 DNA reads TGCGCCAGCAGCCAGCAATACAGGGACACTGAAGCTTTCTTT. Translation: CASSQQYRDTEAFF. This chain links TRBV5-1 with TRBJ1-1; D perhaps matches TRBD1 (6 bases). From germline, CDR1 is SGHRS and CDR2 YFSETQ. The CDR3 consists of 14 residues. V lost 4 bases and J 3 bases, leaving 13 bases between the germline ends.

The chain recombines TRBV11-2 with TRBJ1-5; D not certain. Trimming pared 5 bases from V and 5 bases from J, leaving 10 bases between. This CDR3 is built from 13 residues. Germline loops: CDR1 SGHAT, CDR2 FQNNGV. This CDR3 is CASSTSTDQPQHF. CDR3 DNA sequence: TGTGCCAGCAGCACCTCTACGGATCAGCCCCAGCATTTT.

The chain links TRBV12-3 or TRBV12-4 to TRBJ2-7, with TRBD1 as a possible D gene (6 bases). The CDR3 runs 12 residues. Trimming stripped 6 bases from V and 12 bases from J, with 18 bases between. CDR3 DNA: TGTGCCAGCAGATACAATTACAGGGTGTTGTACTTC. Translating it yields CASRYNYRVLYF.

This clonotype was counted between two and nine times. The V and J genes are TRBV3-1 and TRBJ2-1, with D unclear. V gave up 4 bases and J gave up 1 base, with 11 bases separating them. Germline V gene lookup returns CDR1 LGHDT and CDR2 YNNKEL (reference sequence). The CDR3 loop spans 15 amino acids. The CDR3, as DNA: TGTGCCAGCAGCCTGCCACAAGGGTCCTACAATGAGCAGTTCTTC. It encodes CASSLPQGSYNEQFF.

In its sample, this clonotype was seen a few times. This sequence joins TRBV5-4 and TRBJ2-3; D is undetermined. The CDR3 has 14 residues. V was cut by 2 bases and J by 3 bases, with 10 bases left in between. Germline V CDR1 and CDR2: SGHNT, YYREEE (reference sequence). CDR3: CASSFLLSTDTQYF. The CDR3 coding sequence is TGTGCCAGCAGCTTTTTACTTAGTACAGATACGCAGTATTTT.

Written as DNA, the CDR3 is TGTGCCAGCAGTTACTCCCAGACAGGGCCTGAAGCTTTCTTT. Translating gives CASSYSQTGPEAFF. The chain employs TRBV6-6 and TRBJ1-1, with 7 bases lining up with TRBD1. The CDR3 is made up of 14 amino acids. V trimming: 0 bases; J trimming: 6 bases; junction bases outside the gene matches: 4. Germline V gene lookup returns CDR1 MNHNY and CDR2 SVGAGI (reference sequence).

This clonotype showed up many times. CDR3 sequence: CAITGTATGTDTQYF. CDR3 DNA sequence: TGTGCCATCACCGGGACAGCCACGGGCACAGATACGCAGTATTTT. The chain has TRBV10-3 and TRBJ2-3; TRBD1 matches at 7 bases. V lost 7 bases to trimming and J lost 1 base; unmatched junction nucleotides: 8. Looked up from germline, CDR1 is ENHRY and CDR2 is SYGVKD. CDR3 size: 15 residues.

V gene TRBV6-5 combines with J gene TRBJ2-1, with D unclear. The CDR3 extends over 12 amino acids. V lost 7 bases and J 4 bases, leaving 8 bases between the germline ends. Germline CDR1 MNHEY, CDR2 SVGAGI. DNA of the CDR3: TGTGCCAGCACATCAGTGTACAATGAGCAGTTCTTC. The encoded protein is CASTSVYNEQFF.

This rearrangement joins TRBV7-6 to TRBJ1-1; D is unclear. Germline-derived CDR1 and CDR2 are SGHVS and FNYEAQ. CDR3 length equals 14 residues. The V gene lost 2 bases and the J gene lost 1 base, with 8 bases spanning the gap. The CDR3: CASSLQTKNTEAFF. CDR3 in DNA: TGTGCCAGCAGCTTACAGACAAAGAACACTGAAGCTTTCTTT.

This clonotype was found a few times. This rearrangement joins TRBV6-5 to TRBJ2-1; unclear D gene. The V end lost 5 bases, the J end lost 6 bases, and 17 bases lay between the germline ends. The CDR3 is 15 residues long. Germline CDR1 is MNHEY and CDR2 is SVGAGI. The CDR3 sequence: CASSKDGPRFNEQFF. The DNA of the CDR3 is TGTGCCAGCAGTAAAGACGGACCTCGGTTCAATGAGCAGTTCTTC.

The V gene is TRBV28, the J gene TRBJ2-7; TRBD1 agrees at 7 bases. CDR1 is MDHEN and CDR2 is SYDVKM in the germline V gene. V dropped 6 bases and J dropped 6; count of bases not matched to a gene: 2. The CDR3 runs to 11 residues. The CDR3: CASRRDSEQYF. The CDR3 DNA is TGTGCCAGCAGACGGGACAGCGAGCAGTACTTC. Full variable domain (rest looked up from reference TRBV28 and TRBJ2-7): DVKVTQSSRYLVKRTGEKVFLECVQDMDHENMFWYRQDPGLGLRLIYFSYDVKMKEKGDIPEGYSVSREKKERFSLILESASTNQTSMYLCASRRDSEQYFGPGTRLTVT.

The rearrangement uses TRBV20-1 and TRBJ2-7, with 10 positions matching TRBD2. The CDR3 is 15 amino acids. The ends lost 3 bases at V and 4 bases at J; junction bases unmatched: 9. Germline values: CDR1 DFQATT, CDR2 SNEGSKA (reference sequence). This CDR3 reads CSASSLAGASYEQYF. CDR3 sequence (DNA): TGCAGTGCTAGTTCCCTAGCGGGAGCTAGTTACGAGCAGTACTTC.

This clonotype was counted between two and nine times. The DNA of the CDR3 is TGTGCCAGCCTTCGGGGGGGATCCGGCTACACCTTC. Amino acid sequence: CASLRGGSGYTF. The chain employs TRBV28 and TRBJ1-2, with D maybe TRBD1 (5 bases). V lost 8 bases to trimming and J lost 8 bases, with 15 bases between them. This CDR3 has 12 amino acids. Germline CDR1 MDHEN, CDR2 SYDVKM.

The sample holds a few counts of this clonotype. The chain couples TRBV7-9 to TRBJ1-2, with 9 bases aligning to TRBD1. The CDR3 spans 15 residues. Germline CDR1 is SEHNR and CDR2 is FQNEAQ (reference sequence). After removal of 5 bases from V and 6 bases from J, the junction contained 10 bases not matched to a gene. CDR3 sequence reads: CASSTWDREEDGYTF. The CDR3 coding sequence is TGTGCCAGCAGCACATGGGACAGGGAAGAGGATGGCTACACCTTC. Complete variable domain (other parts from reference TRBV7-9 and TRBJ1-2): DTGVSQNPRHKITKRGQNVTFRCDPISEHNRLYWYRQTLGQGPEFLTYFQNEAQLEKSRLLSDRFSAERPKGSFSTLEIQRTEQGDSAMYLCASSTWDREEDGYTFGSGTRLTVV.

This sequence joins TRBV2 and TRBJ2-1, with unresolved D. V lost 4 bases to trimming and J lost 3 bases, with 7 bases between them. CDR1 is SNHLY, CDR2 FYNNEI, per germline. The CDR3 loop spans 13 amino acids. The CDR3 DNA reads TGTGCCAGCAGTGGGGAAGTCTACAATGAGCAGTTCTTC. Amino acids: CASSGEVYNEQFF.

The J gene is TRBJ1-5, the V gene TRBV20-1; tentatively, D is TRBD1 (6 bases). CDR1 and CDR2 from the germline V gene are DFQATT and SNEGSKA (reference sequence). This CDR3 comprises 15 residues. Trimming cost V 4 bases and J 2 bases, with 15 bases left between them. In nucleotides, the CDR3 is TGCAGTGCTACCCAGACAGGCCTAGGCAATCAGCCCCAGCATTTT. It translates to CSATQTGLGNQPQHF.

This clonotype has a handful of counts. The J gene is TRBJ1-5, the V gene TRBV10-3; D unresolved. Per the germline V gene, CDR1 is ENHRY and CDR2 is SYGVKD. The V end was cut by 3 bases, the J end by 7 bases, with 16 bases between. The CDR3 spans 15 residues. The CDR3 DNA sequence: TGTGCCATCAGTGAAGGTACGGGCTCTGAGCAGCCCCAGCATTTT. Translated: CAISEGTGSEQPQHF.

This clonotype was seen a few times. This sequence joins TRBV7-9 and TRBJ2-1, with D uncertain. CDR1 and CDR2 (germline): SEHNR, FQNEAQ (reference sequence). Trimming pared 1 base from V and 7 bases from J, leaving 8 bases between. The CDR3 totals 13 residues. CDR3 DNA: TGTGCCAGCAGCTTAGTCGCGTGGAATGAGCAGTTCTTC. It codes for CASSLVAWNEQFF.

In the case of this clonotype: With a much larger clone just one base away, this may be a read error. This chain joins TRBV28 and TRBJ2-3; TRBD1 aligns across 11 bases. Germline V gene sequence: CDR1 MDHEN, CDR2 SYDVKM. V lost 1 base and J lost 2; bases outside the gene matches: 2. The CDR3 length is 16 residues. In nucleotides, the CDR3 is TGTGCCAGCAGTTTATTGGGACAGGGGGACACAGATACGCAGTATTTT. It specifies CASSLLGQGDTDTQYF.

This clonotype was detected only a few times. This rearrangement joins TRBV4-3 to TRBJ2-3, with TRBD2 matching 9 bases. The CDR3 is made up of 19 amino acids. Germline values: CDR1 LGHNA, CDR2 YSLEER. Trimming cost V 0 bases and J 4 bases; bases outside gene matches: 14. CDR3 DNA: TGCGCCAGCAGCCAAGATAAGGGGGCGGGAGGGCCCTGGGCAGATACGCAGTATTTT. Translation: CASSQDKGAGGPWADTQYF.

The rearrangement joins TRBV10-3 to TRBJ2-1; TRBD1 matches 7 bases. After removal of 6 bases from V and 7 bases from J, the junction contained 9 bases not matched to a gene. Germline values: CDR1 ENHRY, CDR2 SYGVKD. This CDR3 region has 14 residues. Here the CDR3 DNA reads TGTGCCATCAGCGCCCGGGACAGCTGGAATGAGCAGTTCTTC. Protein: CAISARDSWNEQFF.

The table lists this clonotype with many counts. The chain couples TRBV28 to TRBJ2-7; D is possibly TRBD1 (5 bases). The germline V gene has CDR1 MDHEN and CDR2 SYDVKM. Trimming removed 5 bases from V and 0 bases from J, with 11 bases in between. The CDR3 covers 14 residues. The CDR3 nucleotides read TGTGCCAGCAGTCGTACAGGTAGCTCCTACGAGCAGTACTTC. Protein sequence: CASSRTGSSYEQYF. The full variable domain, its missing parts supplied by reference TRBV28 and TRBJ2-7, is DVKVTQSSRYLVKRTGEKVFLECVQDMDHENMFWYRQDPGLGLRLIYFSYDVKMKEKGDIPEGYSVSREKKERFSLILESASTNQTSMYLCASSRTGSSYEQYFGPGTRLTVT.

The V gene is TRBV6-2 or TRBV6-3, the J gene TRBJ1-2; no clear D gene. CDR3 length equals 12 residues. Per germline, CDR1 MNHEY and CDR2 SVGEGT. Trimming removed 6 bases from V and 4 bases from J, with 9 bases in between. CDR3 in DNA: TGTGCCAGCAGGCCTGACTTCTATGGCTACACCTTC. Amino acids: CASRPDFYGYTF.

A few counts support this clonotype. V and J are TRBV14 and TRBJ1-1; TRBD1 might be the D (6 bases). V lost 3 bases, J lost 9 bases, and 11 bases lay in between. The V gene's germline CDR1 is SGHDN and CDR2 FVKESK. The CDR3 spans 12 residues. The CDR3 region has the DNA TGTGCCAGCAGCCAGGGGGCCGTTAAAGCTTTCTTT. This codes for CASSQGAVKAFF.

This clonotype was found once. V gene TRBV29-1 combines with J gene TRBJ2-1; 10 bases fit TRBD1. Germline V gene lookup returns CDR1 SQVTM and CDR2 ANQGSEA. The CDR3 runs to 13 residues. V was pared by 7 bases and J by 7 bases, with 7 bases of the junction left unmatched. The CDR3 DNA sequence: TGCAGCGGCTCCGGGACAGGGGTGAATGAGCAGTTCTTC. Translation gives CSGSGTGVNEQFF.

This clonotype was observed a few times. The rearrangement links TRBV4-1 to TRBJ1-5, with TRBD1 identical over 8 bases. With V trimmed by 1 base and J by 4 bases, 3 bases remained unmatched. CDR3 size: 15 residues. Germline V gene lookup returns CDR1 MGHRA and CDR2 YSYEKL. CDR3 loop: CASSQAGGLNQPQHF. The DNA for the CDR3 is TGCGCCAGCAGCCAAGCAGGGGGCTTGAATCAGCCCCAGCATTTT.

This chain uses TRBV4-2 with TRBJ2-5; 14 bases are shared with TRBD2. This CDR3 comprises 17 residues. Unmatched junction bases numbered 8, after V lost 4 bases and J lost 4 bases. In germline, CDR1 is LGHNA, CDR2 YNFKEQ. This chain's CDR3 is CASSPNGLAGGGETQYF. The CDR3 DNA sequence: TGTGCCAGCAGCCCCAACGGACTAGCGGGAGGAGGAGAGACCCAGTACTTC.